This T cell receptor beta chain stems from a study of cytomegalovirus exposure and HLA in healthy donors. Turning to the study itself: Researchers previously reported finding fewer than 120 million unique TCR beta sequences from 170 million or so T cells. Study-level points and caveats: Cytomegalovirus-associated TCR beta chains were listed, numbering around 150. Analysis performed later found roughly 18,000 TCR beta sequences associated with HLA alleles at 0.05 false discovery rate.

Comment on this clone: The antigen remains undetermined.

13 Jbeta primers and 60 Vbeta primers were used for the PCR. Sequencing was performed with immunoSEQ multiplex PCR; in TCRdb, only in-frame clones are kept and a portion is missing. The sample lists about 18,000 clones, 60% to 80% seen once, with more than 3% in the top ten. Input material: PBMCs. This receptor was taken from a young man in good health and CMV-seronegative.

DNA for the CDR3: TGTGCCTGGCGAGACGGGAACTATGGCTACACCTTC. Its protein product is CAWRDGNYGYTF. The chain recombines TRBV30 with TRBJ1-2; D unresolved. Germline V gene sequence: CDR1 GTSNPN, CDR2 SVGIG (reference sequence). The V end was cut by 5 bases, the J end by 2 bases, with 9 bases between. This CDR3 is 12 amino acids long.